The entry below gives a single T cell receptor beta chain sequence along with its context. Its antigen is as yet unknown. PCR used 60 Vbeta primers and 13 Jbeta primers. Per the study methods: Per a later analysis, the number of unique TCR beta chains was some 80 million, of which 9 million to 12 million were shared. Profiled with immunoSEQ multiplex PCR; TCRdb holds only in-frame clones, not every one. That table gives V, J and clone size, and the DNA gave D and trimming. The table lists around 230,000 clones, around 79% of them singletons. These data come from a study of cytomegalovirus exposure and HLA in healthy donors. Regarding the study as a whole: Per a prior analysis, the majority of TCR beta V segments were productive roughly 90% or roughly 30% of the time.

The V gene's germline CDR1 is MRHNA and CDR2 SNTAGT. The ends lost 6 bases at V and 5 bases at J; junction bases unmatched: 6. This CDR3 has 15 residues. The receptor was derived from a male donor in good health and CMV-seronegative. Sequencing was performed on PBMCs. This chain uses TRBV6-4 with TRBJ2-1, with 11 bases that match TRBD2. The CDR3, as DNA: TGTGCCAGCAGCCGCGGGACTAGCGGAAACAATGAGCAGTTCTTC. Its translation: CASSRGTSGNNEQFF.